This TCR beta chain emerged from a study of control samples from healthy donors and cancer patients. As to this clone: An end of the junction differs from the germline gene, which may be a read error.

This table comes from immunoSEQ multiplex PCR, and its TCRdb copy is limited to in-frame clones, with some not included. The sample contains 120,000 or so clones, more than 70% of which appear only once. Germline-derived CDR1 and CDR2 are SSHAT and FNYEAQ (reference sequence). There are 14 residues in the CDR3. The sequence came from a man in his sixties in good health. Sequenced sample: blood. The chain has TRBV7-7 and TRBJ2-3, with unresolved D. The CDR3 is CASSLYPGPDTQYF. CDR3 sequence (DNA): TGTGCTAGCAGCTTATACCCAGGTCCAGATACGCAGTATTTT.